This T cell receptor (beta chain) originates from a study of blood T cell repertoires in COVID-19. Everyone who took part was roughly 18 to 89 years old, and they came from 24 US areas. The data were produced by immunoSEQ multiplex PCR, yet TCRdb's version contains in-frame clones alone and is incomplete. Of approximately 240,000 clones detected, about 89% appear once; the ten largest clones hold about 1.9%. Germline V gene sequence: CDR1 SGHTA, CDR2 FQGNSA. The CDR3 has 15 residues. After removal of 6 bases from V and 4 bases from J, the junction contained 8 bases not matched to a gene. The receptor comes from a woman aged 18-29 years who had recovered from COVID-19. Specimen: PBMCs or T cells enriched from blood (not recorded which). The rearrangement links TRBV7-2 to TRBJ1-3; 8 nucleotides line up with TRBD1. This chain's CDR3 is CASRDRGAVGNTIYF. For the CDR3, the DNA is TGTGCCAGCAGAGACAGGGGAGCGGTAGGAAACACCATATATTTT.